The 10 T cell receptor beta chains listed next were all sequenced from one sample in a study of T-cell reconstitution after alpha-beta-depleted transplantation in children. Unique molecular identifiers were used to barcode this TCRbeta library. TCRdb re-analysed the PCR reads in MiXCR, keeping a single row per CDR3 protein. The data contain about 540,000 distinct CDR3 sequences, approximately 16% of them singletons. Source: PBMCs from the stem cell graft donor, taken from the stem cell graft. The source is a human donor who donated a stem cell graft to a child with acute lymphoblastic leukemia.

The chain couples TRBV7-8 to TRBJ1-2; 8 positions agree with TRBD1. With V trimmed by 4 bases and J by 8 bases, 12 bases remained unmatched. Germline loops: CDR1 SGHVS, CDR2 FQNEAQ. The CDR3 length is 15 residues. Here the CDR3 reads CASSSADRAVGGYTF. The CDR3 region has the DNA TGTGCCAGCAGCTCGGCGGACAGGGCTGTTGGAGGCTACACCTTC.

V and J are TRBV27 and TRBJ2-7; TRBD1 might be the D (5 bases). V lost 6 bases and J 2 bases, leaving 20 bases between the germline ends. The CDR3 contains 16 residues. The germline gives CDR1 MNHEY, CDR2 SMNVEV (reference sequence). CDR3 nucleotide sequence: TGTGCCAGCAGCTCCTCTCACCTGACAGCCGCCTACGAGCAGTACTTC. Protein: CASSSSHLTAAYEQYF.

Only a few counts were recorded for this clonotype. The rearrangement links TRBV20-1 to TRBJ2-1, with 9 bases aligning to TRBD2. The CDR3 is 14 amino acids. CDR1 DFQATT and CDR2 SNEGSKA come from the germline V gene (reference sequence). As DNA, the CDR3 is TGCACTTTTAGCGGGAGAGGGGTTTACAATGAGCAGTTCTTC. This translates into CTFSGRGVYNEQFF.

This clonotype was observed a handful of times. The chain couples TRBV6-2 or TRBV6-3 to TRBJ2-3; D is uncertain. Deletions cut 3 bases from V and 3 bases from J, with 4 bases between. This CDR3 comprises 12 residues. Per the germline V gene, CDR1 is MNHEY and CDR2 is SVGEGT. CDR3 loop: CASSYLTDTQYF. DNA of the CDR3: TGTGCCAGCAGTTATTTGACAGATACGCAGTATTTT.

The genes are TRBV11-1 and TRBJ2-1, with D tentatively TRBD2 (6 bases). The V gene lost 5 bases and the J gene lost 2 bases, with 25 bases spanning the gap. The CDR3 is 19 amino acids. CDR1 SGHAT and CDR2 FQDESV come from the germline V gene (reference sequence). The CDR3 region is CASSKSPSGWSSAYNEQFF. Written as DNA, the CDR3 is TGTGCCAGCAGCAAGAGTCCCTCAGGCTGGTCTAGCGCCTACAATGAGCAGTTCTTC.

This clonotype has a handful of counts. The gene calls are TRBV10-3 and TRBJ2-1; 10 bases map to TRBD1. From germline, CDR1 is ENHRY and CDR2 SYGVKD. CDR3 size: 16 residues. J lost 4 bases, V lost 3 bases, and 6 bases had no gene match. Here the CDR3 reads CAISDGGQGNYNEQFF. DNA of the CDR3: TGTGCCATCAGTGATGGGGGACAGGGGAATTACAATGAGCAGTTCTTC.

V gene TRBV7-3 combines with J gene TRBJ2-1, with 8 nucleotides matching TRBD2. The length of the CDR3 is 16 residues. From germline, CDR1 is SGHTA and CDR2 FQGTGA. V was clipped by 0 bases and J by 3 bases; unmatched bases: 4. The CDR3 sequence: CASSLTFREGYNEQFF. The CDR3 DNA reads TGTGCCAGCAGCTTAACTTTTCGGGAGGGCTACAATGAGCAGTTCTTC.

The chain joins TRBV29-1 to TRBJ2-2; D perhaps matches TRBD2 (6 bases). This CDR3 has 13 amino acids. V lost 5 bases and J lost 3, with 10 bases in between. Germline CDR1 is SQVTM and CDR2 is ANQGSEA. The CDR3 loop is CSVRLDHTGELFF. The CDR3 nucleotides are TGCAGCGTTCGACTAGACCACACCGGGGAGCTGTTTTTT.

The chain recombines TRBV20-1 with TRBJ2-1, with 12 bases aligning to TRBD2. The CDR3 sequence is 15 residues long. Losses at the gene ends were 6 bases for V and 4 bases for J; bases not matched to a gene: 7. Germline assignment: CDR1 DFQATT and CDR2 SNEGSKA (reference sequence). The CDR3 protein is CSASSGRAWYNEQFF. The DNA for the CDR3 is TGCAGTGCGTCTAGCGGGAGGGCCTGGTACAATGAGCAGTTCTTC.

This CDR3 reads CASRTTGGGPEAFF. As DNA, the CDR3 is TGTGCCAGCAGGACTACAGGGGGCGGCCCTGAAGCTTTCTTT. The rearrangement joins TRBV12-3 or TRBV12-4 to TRBJ1-1, with 9 bases lining up with TRBD1. With V trimmed by 6 bases and J by 6 bases, 8 bases remained unmatched. CDR3 length: 14 amino acids.